The 14 T cell receptor beta chains presented below share a single source sample, sequenced in a study of blood T cell repertoires in COVID-19. Libraries were prepared by immunoSEQ multiplex PCR; TCRdb keeps only in-frame clonotypes and omits some of them. The sample records about 72,000 clones, roughly 80% being singletons. The material sequenced was peripheral blood. The origin of the receptors is a human donor in a cohort sampled during active COVID-19.

The chain couples TRBV21-1 to TRBJ2-7; the listed D gene, TRBD2, was not tested against the DNA. TRBV21-1 is deemed a pseudogene. CDR3 size: 10 residues. CDR3 in amino acids: CLRGTYEQYF. The CDR3 DNA sequence: TGTCTCCGGGGGACCTACGAGCAGTACTTC.

J is TRBJ2-3 and V is TRBV7-9; D might be TRBD1 (6 bases). Per the germline V gene, CDR1 is SEHNR and CDR2 is FQNEAQ (reference sequence). This CDR3 comprises 13 residues. V gave up 10 bases and J gave up 2 bases, with 13 bases separating them. CDR3 nucleotide sequence: TGTGCCACCGCGAGGGGGACCACAGATACGCAGTATTTT. Its translation: CATARGTTDTQYF.

The chain has TRBV5-6 and TRBJ2-7, with D possibly matching TRBD1 (6 bases). Per germline, CDR1 SGHDT and CDR2 YYEEEE. The CDR3 sequence is 16 residues long. V lost 5 bases to trimming and J lost 3 bases, with 21 bases between them. CDR3 DNA: TGTGCCAGCAGTTGGGCCCGCGCAGGGGACCGCTACGAGCAGTACTTC. It codes for CASSWARAGDRYEQYF.

The rearrangement links TRBV6-1 to TRBJ1-2; TRBD1 is a possible D gene (5 bases). Trimming removed 2 bases from V and 5 bases from J, with 12 bases in between. The CDR3 loop spans 14 amino acids. Germline V gives CDR1 MNHNS, CDR2 SASEGT. DNA of the CDR3: TGTGCCAGCAGTGAATGGGGCGTGGGTTATGGCTACACCTTC. It codes for CASSEWGVGYGYTF.

This CDR3 reads CASSETGGKTNEKLFF. CDR3 nucleotides: TGTGCCAGCAGTGAGACAGGGGGCAAAACTAATGAAAAACTGTTTTTT. The rearrangement joins TRBV2 to TRBJ1-4, with 10 bases identical to TRBD1. Trimming took 3 bases from V and 1 from J; bases not matched to a gene: 2. CDR3 length: 16 residues. Germline V CDR1 and CDR2: SNHLY, FYNNEI.

A word on this clone: Within the sample, other DNA sequences also encode this same CDR3. The chain recombines TRBV3-1 (or the pseudogene TRBV3-2) with TRBJ1-6; weak D call: TRBD1 (6 bases). CDR1 and CDR2 from the germline V gene are LGHDT and YNNKEL (reference sequence). The CDR3 loop spans 13 amino acids. The V and J ends lost 3 bases and 8 bases respectively, with 8 bases between them. Written as DNA, the CDR3 is TGTGCCAGCAGCCATAACAGGGATTCACCCCTCCACTTT. Encoded protein: CASSHNRDSPLHF.

V usage is TRBV19 and J usage is TRBJ2-7; D unresolved. The length of the CDR3 is 13 residues. CDR1 and CDR2 (germline): LNHDA, SQIVND (reference sequence). V shed 3 bases and J shed 4 bases, with 10 bases lying between them. This chain's CDR3 is CASSIKSNYEQYF. CDR3 nucleotide sequence: TGTGCCAGTAGTATCAAGTCTAATTACGAGCAGTACTTC.

This clone was seen only once. The CDR3: CASSPGTGTSYNEQFF. In DNA form, the CDR3 reads TGCGCCAGCAGCCCCGGGACAGGGACATCCTACAATGAGCAGTTCTTC. This sequence joins TRBV5-1 and TRBJ2-1; 9 bases are a match to TRBD1. Per the germline V gene, CDR1 is SGHRS and CDR2 is YFSETQ. The CDR3 length is 16 residues. V gave up 4 bases and J gave up 1 base; unmatched junction bases: 6.

This chain uses TRBV5-1 with TRBJ1-3; D unresolved. This CDR3 contains 16 residues. The germline V and J ends were trimmed by 0 bases and 0 bases, with 10 bases remaining between them. Germline CDR1 is SGHRS and CDR2 is YFSETQ. The CDR3 region has the DNA TGCGCCAGCAGCTTGGGTCCTGCTAGCTCTGGAAACACCATATATTTT. Translating gives CASSLGPASSGNTIYF.

The V call is TRBV5-4, the J call TRBJ2-1; 13 nucleotides agree with TRBD2. The CDR3 sequence is 15 residues long. V was clipped by 4 bases and J by 4 bases; unmatched bases: 2. Per germline, CDR1 SGHNT and CDR2 YYREEE (reference sequence). The CDR3 loop is CASSQTSGGYNEQFF. In nucleotides, the CDR3 is TGTGCCAGCAGCCAGACTAGCGGGGGGTACAATGAGCAGTTCTTC.

V usage is TRBV6-5 and J usage is TRBJ2-3; 12 positions agree with TRBD2. The CDR3 length is 14 residues. V shed 9 bases, J shed 7 bases, and the junction held 8 bases outside the gene matches. Germline V lookup: CDR1 MNHEY, CDR2 SVGAGI. The CDR3 protein is CASHPSGGANTQYF. CDR3 nucleotides: TGTGCCAGTCATCCTAGCGGGGGGGCGAATACGCAGTATTTT.

The CDR3 here is CASSRTGLTSQAFF. Written as DNA, the CDR3 is TGTGCCAGCAGTCGAACAGGTCTTACCTCCCAAGCTTTCTTT. The V gene is TRBV9, the J gene TRBJ1-1; D is possibly TRBD1 (5 bases). The germline V gene has CDR1 SGDLS and CDR2 YYNGEE. The CDR3 extends over 14 amino acids. Trimming left V 5 bases short and J 9 bases short, with 20 bases between.

The CDR3 protein is CASSASGRNYEQYF. In nucleotides, the CDR3 is TGTGCCAGCAGCGCCAGCGGGAGGAACTACGAGCAGTACTTC. This chain links TRBV2 with TRBJ2-7; 9 bases map to TRBD2. V gave up 6 bases and J gave up 3 bases; unmatched junction bases: 6. This CDR3 spans 14 amino acids. The V gene's germline CDR1 is SNHLY and CDR2 FYNNEI.

Only one count was recorded for this clone. The rearrangement links TRBV4-3 to TRBJ1-6, with a weak D call TRBD1 (5 bases). Germline V CDR1 and CDR2: LGHNA, YSLEER. This CDR3 spans 14 amino acids. Trimming removed 0 bases at V and 8 bases at J, with 8 bases between. CDR3 region: CASSQESGDSPLHF. The CDR3 coding sequence is TGCGCCAGCAGCCAAGAATCGGGGGATTCACCCCTCCACTTT.